These T cell receptor beta chains were read from a single sample in a study of vaccination and CD4 T cells after COVID-19. TCRdb independently ran MiXCR on the PCR reads; one entry per CDR3 protein. The sample includes fewer than 30,000 distinct CDR3 sequences, 51% seen only once; the top ten take about 0.95%. Sequencing was performed on CD4+ T cells from blood, taken before SARS-CoV-2 vaccination. These receptors all stem from a human donor who had recovered from COVID-19. CDR3s include the opening cysteine and the closing phenylalanine or tryptophan. The D gene is left open where the match is weak. A clone size is listed for some rows: how often the clone was seen (once, few, many), or a class if it is expanded.

D gene	J gene	clone size	V gene	CDR3 DNA	CDR3 protein
NA	TRBJ2-1	NA	TRBV7-9	TGTGCCAGCAGCTTACGGACCGGCTCAAATTTGGATGAGCAGTTCTTC	CASSLRTGSNLDEQFF
NA	TRBJ2-3	NA	TRBV7-2	TGTGCCAGCAGCTTAGGCTCAGGTCGAACTCAAGATACGCAGTATTTT	CASSLGSGRTQDTQYF
TRBD2	TRBJ2-3	NA	TRBV18	TGTGCCAGCTCAGGACTAGCGAGTCCTAGCACAGATACGCAGTATTTT	CASSGLASPSTDTQYF
TRBD1	TRBJ2-3	NA	TRBV7-2	TGTGCCAGCAGCCACAACAGGGGTCCCCACACAGATACGCAGTATTTT	CASSHNRGPHTDTQYF
NA	TRBJ2-7	NA	TRBV6-1	TGTGCCAGCATACCTCTTAGTCTGAGAGAAACCTACGAGCAGTACTTC	CASIPLSLRETYEQYF
TRBD2	TRBJ2-7	NA	TRBV20-1	TGCAGTGCTAGAGATTTTGTTCTTGGGACTAGTCGCGAGCAGTACTTC	CSARDFVLGTSREQYF
NA	TRBJ2-1	NA	TRBV20-1	TGCAGTGCTAACGTGTACAATGAGCAGTTCTTC	CSANVYNEQFF
TRBD2	TRBJ2-1	NA	TRBV15	TGTGCCACCAGCCGGACTAGCGGGAGGGTCGGCAATGAGCAGTTCTTC	CATSRTSGRVGNEQFF
TRBD1	TRBJ2-5	NA	TRBV7-9	TGTGCCAGCAGCTTCCGGACAGGGCGAGAGACCCAGTACTTC	CASSFRTGRETQYF
NA	TRBJ1-3	NA	TRBV20-1	TGCAGTGCTTCCGGGACCCTCTCTGGAAACACCATATATTTT	CSASGTLSGNTIYF
NA	TRBJ2-1	once	TRBV7-9	TGTGGGATGACAGACAATGAGCAGTTCTTC	CGMTDNEQFF
TRBD2	TRBJ2-1	few	TRBV20-1	TGCAGTGCATGGCTAGCGGGAGGGCCTTCCTACAATGAGCAGTTCTTC	CSAWLAGGPSYNEQFF
TRBD1	TRBJ2-5	NA	TRBV7-8	TGTGCCAGCAGCCCACTACCACTCTCGACAGGGGGGGGTTTGGGTGACCAGTACTTC	CASSPLPLSTGGGLGDQYF
NA	TRBJ1-5	NA	TRBV6-1	TGTGCCAGCAGCCCCCTAGGGGGTGGAATTAATCAGCCCCAGCATTTT	CASSPLGGGINQPQHF
NA	TRBJ2-7	NA	TRBV7-2	TGTGCCAGCAGCTTAGCGGTCGAGGAGCAGTACTTC	CASSLAVEEQYF
NA	TRBJ2-1	NA	TRBV19	TGTGCCAGTAGTAGCTATAAGGATGAGCAGTTCTTC	CASSSYKDEQFF
NA	TRBJ2-7	few	TRBV5-4	TGTGCCAGCAGCTTACAGAGCAACGACTACGAGCAGTACTTC	CASSLQSNDYEQYF
NA	TRBJ2-5	once	TRBV6-2/TRBV6-3	TGTGCCAGCAGGTGGACTGTTCGGGAGACCCAGTACTTC	CASRWTVRETQYF
NA	TRBJ2-6	once	TRBV28	TGTGCCAGCAGTTCCTCGGGACAGGCCAACGTCCTGACTTTC	CASSSSGQANVLTF
NA	TRBJ1-3	NA	TRBV5-4	TGTGCCAGCAGCTCAGAGGGCTCTGGAAACACCATATATTTT	CASSSEGSGNTIYF
NA	TRBJ2-7	NA	TRBV20-1	TGCAGTGCTAGAGATGGGGGAAACATCGGTTCCGAGCAGTACTTC	CSARDGGNIGSEQYF
NA	TRBJ2-1	NA	TRBV20-1	TGCAGTCCATTTGGGGGGAGCTCCTACAATGAGCAGTTCTTC	CSPFGGSSYNEQFF
NA	TRBJ1-1	NA	TRBV7-9	TGTGCCAGCAGCTTACCCTTCCGGGACACCTATGAAGCTTTCTTT	CASSLPFRDTYEAFF
NA	TRBJ1-6	few	TRBV28	TGTGCCAGCAGTGGTGCAGGGCGGCTAGATTCACCCCTCCACTTT	CASSGAGRLDSPLHF
TRBD2	TRBJ2-7	few	TRBV20-1	TGCAGTGCTAGTTCAGCGGGAGGTTCTGGCTACGAGCAGTACTTC	CSASSAGGSGYEQYF
NA	TRBJ1-1	NA	TRBV14	TGTGCCAGCAGCCAGATGTGGGTCGCGCCAGGCGTTAACACTGAAGCTTTCTTT	CASSQMWVAPGVNTEAFF
TRBD1	TRBJ1-2	few	TRBV7-2	TGTGCCAGCAGCTTGGACAGGGGGCACTATGGCTACACCTTC	CASSLDRGHYGYTF
TRBD1	TRBJ2-5	once	TRBV7-9	TGTGCCAGCAGCTACCGGACAGGTCAAGAGACCCAGTACTTC	CASSYRTGQETQYF
TRBD2	TRBJ2-1	NA	TRBV11-3	TGTGCCAGCAGCTTAGGCCAGTTAGCGGGATCGGATGAGCAGTTCTTC	CASSLGQLAGSDEQFF
TRBD1	TRBJ2-3	NA	TRBV6-1	TGTGCCAGCAGTAGAACAGGGGGATACACAGATACGCAGTATTTT	CASSRTGGYTDTQYF
NA	TRBJ2-2	NA	TRBV6-1	TGTGCCAGCAGAGGGGGTTGGGGGTCAAGGACCGGGGAGCTGTTTTTT	CASRGGWGSRTGELFF
NA	TRBJ1-2	NA	TRBV12-3/TRBV12-4	TGTGCCAGCTGCATGACGGTCCATGGCTACACCTTC	CASCMTVHGYTF
NA	TRBJ1-2	NA	TRBV28	TGTGCCAGCAGTCCGACGGGGGGCGGCTATGGCTACACCTTC	CASSPTGGGYGYTF
NA	TRBJ2-5	few	TRBV2	TGTGCCAGCAGAGACCCTTTAGAGACCCAGTACTTC	CASRDPLETQYF
NA	TRBJ1-2	NA	TRBV11-1	TGTGCCAGCAGCACCCAGCAGGGAAGTGGCTATGGCTACACCTTC	CASSTQQGSGYGYTF
NA	TRBJ2-3	few	TRBV7-8	TGTGCCAGCAGCTTTCCCCGTGATACGCAGTATTTT	CASSFPRDTQYF
NA	TRBJ1-3	NA	TRBV28	TGTGCCAGCAGTCCGAGGGCTGGAAACACCATATATTTT	CASSPRAGNTIYF
NA	TRBJ2-1	NA	TRBV20-1	TGCAGTGCTAGAGATCGGGCGCCGGTCGGTGAGCAGTTCTTC	CSARDRAPVGEQFF
TRBD1	TRBJ2-7	few	TRBV19	TGTGCCAGTAGTATCCAGCAGGGGGTCTACGAGCAGTACTTC	CASSIQQGVYEQYF
NA	TRBJ2-5	NA	TRBV7-3	TGTGCCAGCAGCGCCCCGGCCGGGGGGACCCAGTACTTC	CASSAPAGGTQYF
NA	TRBJ2-7	NA	TRBV6-1	TGTGCCAGCAGTGAAGTGGCCTACGAGCAGTACTTC	CASSEVAYEQYF
NA	TRBJ2-1	NA	TRBV5-4	TGTGCCAGCAGCTCGGCGTTGGTAGTCAATGAGCAGTTCTTC	CASSSALVVNEQFF
NA	TRBJ1-2	few	TRBV20-1	TGCAGTGCTAGAGATTCCCGGGACAAGCCCGCTGGCACCTTC	CSARDSRDKPAGTF
NA	TRBJ1-1	NA	TRBV27	TGTGCCAGCAGTCCGCGGCCGGCCCGGGGGGGTTGGAACACTGAAGCTTTCTTT	CASSPRPARGGWNTEAFF
NA	TRBJ2-7	NA	TRBV4-2	TGTGCCAGCAGCCAAGCAGCGGTCCAGACCGTATACGAGCAGTACTTC	CASSQAAVQTVYEQYF
TRBD2	TRBJ2-7	NA	TRBV7-9	TGTGCCAGCAGCGGAGGGCTAGCGGGAGCCGAGCAGTACTTC	CASSGGLAGAEQYF
NA	TRBJ1-3	NA	TRBV6-1	TGTGCCAGCACCAGGGCTCCTGGAAACACCATATATTTT	CASTRAPGNTIYF
NA	TRBJ2-7	NA	TRBV27	TGTGCCAGCGGTCCCTCAGTAATCCCCTACGAGCAGTACTTC	CASGPSVIPYEQYF
TRBD2	TRBJ2-5	NA	TRBV20-1	TGCAGTGTCCGGGGAGCGACGGCGGGAGTTAGTAGTCTGGTGGAGACCCAGTACTTC	CSVRGATAGVSSLVETQYF
NA	TRBJ1-1	few	TRBV7-3	TGTGCCAGCAGCCAGGGACACGGAAACACTGAAGCTTTCTTT	CASSQGHGNTEAFF